A selection of T cell receptor beta chains follows, all from one sample in a study of T cells expressing NK-cell markers. TCRdb reprocessed the 5' RACE reads and stores each CDR3 protein as one record, lacking DNA. This sample's table reports about 460,000 distinct CDR3 sequences. Source material: blood T cells: a sorted CD56 or NKG2C T cell subset, CD4+ or CD8+ T cells, or bulk PBMC T cells (not recorded which). These receptors originate from a woman in her fifties or sixties in good health. CDR3s include the opening cysteine and the closing phenylalanine or tryptophan. The order of the fields is CDR3 protein, V gene, J gene.

CASIDASGTRSYNEQFF	TRBV19	TRBJ2-1
CASSQAGLAGGEYNEQFF	TRBV3-1	TRBJ2-1
CASSERTSGSNEQFF	TRBV2	TRBJ2-1
CATSSPGLAGGAGELFF	TRBV15	TRBJ2-2
CATLFEPCNQPQHF	TRBV6-5	TRBJ1-5
CASSATSGSYEQYF	TRBV7-3	TRBJ2-7
CASSPLGQETFYVQYF	TRBV18	TRBJ2-7
CASTGTHVLGEQFF	TRBV14	TRBJ2-1
CASSWPRVGANVLTF	TRBV7-2	TRBJ2-6
CASSQTLAGGPGTQYF	TRBV3-1	TRBJ2-3
CASSPRTSRETQYF	TRBV7-2	TRBJ2-5
CAISESGRSGQEAFF	TRBV10-3	TRBJ1-1
CASSPAGGNGELFF	TRBV12-3/TRBV12-4	TRBJ2-2
CASSETSGKAGELFF	TRBV5-1	TRBJ2-2
CASSHPLGQGGNGELFF	TRBV4-1	TRBJ2-2
CASSPPGTRRLQHF	TRBV12-3/TRBV12-4	TRBJ1-5
CASSPHLAGSEQYF	TRBV12-3/TRBV12-4	TRBJ2-7
CSGARWPNTGELFF	TRBV29-1	TRBJ2-2
CASSYTPGQGVRGGNQPQHF	TRBV6-2/TRBV6-3	TRBJ1-5
CASSYVRESGYGYTF	TRBV6-5	TRBJ1-2
CASSETGGNEQFF	TRBV6-5	TRBJ2-1
CASSRDIAGANEQFF	TRBV7-9	TRBJ2-1
CASKIQPDNSPLHF	TRBV5-1	TRBJ1-6
CSARGGSTPFREQYF	TRBV20-1	TRBJ2-7